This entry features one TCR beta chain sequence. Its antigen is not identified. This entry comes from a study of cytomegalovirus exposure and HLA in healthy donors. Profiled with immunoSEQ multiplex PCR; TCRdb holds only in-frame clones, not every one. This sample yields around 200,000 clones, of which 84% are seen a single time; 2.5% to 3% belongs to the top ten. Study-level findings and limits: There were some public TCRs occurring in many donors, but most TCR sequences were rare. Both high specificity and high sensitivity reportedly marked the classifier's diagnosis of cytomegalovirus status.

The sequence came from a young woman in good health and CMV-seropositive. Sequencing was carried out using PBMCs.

CDR3 bases: TGTGCCACCAGCAGAGAAGACGTCTGGGGCGGAAACACCATATATTTT. Its protein product is CATSREDVWGGNTIYF. The chain carries TRBV15 and TRBJ1-3; tentative D call: TRBD1 (5 bases). Trimming shortened V by 0 bases and J by 4 bases, and 13 bases separated the two germline ends. Germline CDR1 and CDR2: LNHNV and YYDKDF (reference sequence). The CDR3 is 16 amino acids.